This note documents a single T cell receptor (beta chain) sequence. Its antigen target is currently unknown. Base qualities are not recorded, but no much larger clone differs from it by a single base. The germline V gene yields SNHLY for CDR1 and FYNNEI for CDR2. V is clipped by 2 bases and J by 2 bases, and the sequence between their germline boundaries is 7 bases long. Counted from cysteine to phenylalanine, this CDR3 has 13 amino acids. Only the CDR3 DNA is retained, 39 bases long and in frame from the first base. The CDR3 regions of human TCRbeta chains were subjected to immunosequencing. In the authors' own workflow: TCRs in the repertoires were matched against a reference library of SARS-CoV-2-specific TCRs that had been generated with the MIRA antigen-specificity platform. Breadth meant the fraction of unique TCRs that were SARS-CoV-2-associated, whereas depth meant the fraction of total T cells that were SARS-CoV-2-associated. Using the MIRA data, every spike-specific TCR was mapped to the spike region that the TCR reacted to and assigned to either a CD4 or a CD8 class. Log10-transformed breadth and depth values were compared by one-way ANOVA with Sidak's multiple comparisons tests. TCRdb holds this immuneACCESS table with in-frame rearrangements only. Some clones are missing; in checked studies, unresolved V genes explain under half, and the rest has no known cause. The DNA gave D and trimming, while V, J and clone size come from that table. The sample yields 110,000 to 150,000 clones; about 88% were counted once. Together, the top ten hold 3% to 3.5% of the sample.

This sample stems from a study of T cell responses to AZD1222 COVID-19 vaccine (dated by TCRdb to the early 2020s). Notes on the research overall: A total of approximately 230 trial participants underwent TCR sequencing, of whom nearly 210 received two doses of AZD1222 and around 25 received two doses of the MenACWY control vaccine. Trial participants were enrolled by age into 18-55, 56-69 and 70-plus year subgroups, with about 150, 28 and 57 TCR-sequenced participants respectively. Summary of the overall study and its limitations: A significant rise in spike-specific TCR breadth and depth was observed after two AZD1222 doses relative to day 0 and relative to MenACWY recipients. Nearly half of unique spike-specific TCRs reportedly recognized epitopes outside regions mutated in the B.1.351 and B.1.1.7 variants. In the small 56-69-year group, the increase in depth fell short of significance, most likely because of low power. Vaccine-associated CD4 TCRs spanned the whole spike protein, with dominant responses in regions 160-218 and 743-854. Conclusions about previously exposed vaccinees are limited because only six or seven AZD1222 recipients were SARS-CoV-2 seropositive at baseline. Most participants were white British and females outnumbered males, and the authors suggested that clonal diversity may have been underestimated. Because no samples from the day 14 peak response were available, repertoires could be characterized only after the peak T cell response.

The sample's time point label, in plain terms: about 28 days (+/-7) after the second vaccine dose. Because spike-specific TCR depth and breadth did not differ between the two schedules, AZD1222 recipients who got a second dose at roughly 4 weeks were pooled with those who got a second dose at roughly 12 weeks. Samples from vaccinated people were obtained from the UK trials COV001 and COV002, which included a single-blind randomized controlled phase 2/3 trial of AZD1222 (ChAdOx1 nCoV-19) in healthy adults. For TCRbeta chain sequencing, PBMC samples from trial participants were taken at day 0 and at day 28 after the second dose.

The rearranged chain carries TRBV2 and TRBJ2-7; the D gene is perhaps TRBD1, from 5 matching bases. The receptor's source is an adult who received the AZD1222 COVID-19 vaccine. Specimen: peripheral blood, collected 28 days after the second AZD1222 dose. In nucleotide form, the sequence is TGTGCCAGCAGTGAAAGGGGAACCTACGAGCAGTACTTC. This encodes CASSERGTYEQYF.